Detailed here is one T cell receptor (beta chain). Antigen: not known. This sample was taken from a study of cytomegalovirus exposure and HLA in healthy donors. Study overall: The 95 to 150 validation repertoires used the same platform as the 666 first-cohort repertoires, a later analysis reported. Notes on the study in general: A few chains tied to CMV proved CMV antigen-specific in vitro. TCR beta chains numbering more than 150 were designated cytomegalovirus-associated.

Sequencing was performed with immunoSEQ multiplex PCR; in TCRdb, only in-frame clones are kept and a portion is missing. There are about 250,000 clones in the sample; about 90% occur only once, and about 12% lies in the top ten. Looked up from germline, CDR1 is GTSNPN and CDR2 is SVGIG (reference sequence). Deletions cut 0 bases from V and 0 bases from J, with 9 bases between. The CDR3 contains 15 residues. This rearrangement joins TRBV30 to TRBJ1-3; unclear D gene. Sequencing input: PBMCs. This sequence was found in a man between 18 and 29 years old in good health and CMV-seropositive. CDR3 protein: CAWSVGVSSGNTIYF. As DNA, the CDR3 is TGTGCCTGGAGTGTGGGTGTGAGCTCTGGAAACACCATATATTTT. The variable domain in full, with the rest retrieved from reference TRBV30 and TRBJ1-3, is SQTIHQWPATLVQPVGSPLSLECTVEGTSNPNLYWYRQAAGRGLQLLFYSVGIGQISSEVPQNLSASRPQDRQFILSSKKLLLSDSGFYLCAWSVGVSSGNTIYFGEGSWLTVV.